This T cell receptor (beta chain) was sequenced during a study of beta chain features in type 1 diabetes. Study-level information: All samples yielded over 95,000,000 examined sorted cells. Study-level findings and limits: At VDJ recombination sites, type 1 diabetes patients had fewer insertions and more deleted nucleotides. Moderate yet significant TCRB CDR3 shortening was seen in Type 1 diabetes patients in all four CD4+ subsets.

The CDR3 has 14 amino acids. J lost 2 bases, V lost 3 bases, and 2 bases had no gene match. CDR1 and CDR2 (germline): SGHAT, FQNNGV. Investigators reverse transcribed all isolated RNA, so they sequenced expressed TCRB transcripts. TCRdb's copy holds only in-frame clones and misses some; the assay was immunoSEQ multiplex PCR. The repertoire holds about 240,000 clones, with approximately 13% as singletons. This clone has more than one count but fewer than ten. Its antigen remains unknown. Sequenced: naive CD4+ T cells from blood. The V and J genes are TRBV11-2 and TRBJ2-3; 7 positions match TRBD1. The TCR sequence derives from a man aged 25-40 years with type 1 diabetes. This CDR3 is CASSLTGPTDTQYF. The CDR3 nucleotides are TGTGCCAGCAGCTTGACAGGGCCCACAGATACGCAGTATTTT.